This record looks at one T cell receptor (beta chain) sequence and its context. The sample belongs to a study of shared clonotypes between healthy human individuals. Trimming took off 7 bases at V and 3 bases at J, with 12 bases between the two ends. The CDR3 is 13 amino acids. The germline CDR1 and CDR2 sequences are MDHEN and SYDVKM. Libraries were prepared by immunoSEQ multiplex PCR; TCRdb keeps only in-frame clonotypes and omits some of them. Of hundreds of thousands of clones detected, about 80% appear once; the ten largest clones hold around 1.8%. Splitting of CD4+ cells produced CD45RA+ naive and CD45RA-negative memory subsets.

The V call is TRBV28, the J call TRBJ1-2; D is unclear. This sequence was found in a young woman in good health. The sample taken for sequencing was memory CD4+ T cells sorted from blood. Subset reported: CD45RA-negative fraction. The CDR3 spells CASTVRVDYGYTF. The DNA of the CDR3 is TGTGCCAGCACCGTGCGAGTGGACTATGGCTACACCTTC.